Described below is a single T cell receptor (beta chain) sequence and its context. This clone was seen only a few times. Its antigen is not yet known. The record has no base qualities; no much larger clone is one base away. Each donor gave one peripheral blood draw, averaging approximately 0.11 L, which was collected into heparinised tubes. A BD FACSAria II was used to sort naive, central memory, regulatory and stem cell-like memory CD4+ T cells with a panel that included CD45RO, CCR7, CD25, CD127, CD95 and CD27. Every sorted population had a purity above 95%. PBMCs were isolated right away by Lymphoprep density gradient centrifugation and were stained directly, without culture. Samples were stained and sorted in pairs, with one healthy donor and one patient per experiment, so that batch effects were minimized. These data belong to a study of beta chain features in type 1 diabetes (dated by TCRdb to 2016 to 2018). Background for the entire study: Mean age, gender distribution, total cell number and subset yield did not differ between patients and healthy donors. Whereas all 30 or so donors provided naive and central memory subsets, regulatory and stem cell-like memory subsets were isolated from just 8 patients and roughly 8 healthy donors. The study compared the TCRB repertoires of sorted circulating CD4+ T cell subsets in recently diagnosed type 1 diabetes patients with those in matched healthy donors. Across all samples, approximately 98,000,000 sorted cells were examined, and cell number per subset correlated strongly with RNA yield. The research as a whole found: Because small numbers of individuals were included in the HLA sub-analyses, any influence of HLA type on TCRB rearrangement was left unresolved. In all four CD4+ subsets, TCRB CDR3 length was moderately but significantly shorter in type 1 diabetes patients. Patients with type 1 diabetes made fewer insertions and deleted more nucleotides at VDJ recombination sites, implying thymic rearrangement abnormalities. Shorter templates might have been favored by PCR, but patient and control samples were amplified and corrected together, so both groups would have been affected equally by any skew. Sequencing cDNA rather than genomic DNA could over-represent highly expressing activated cells, although activation and CD3 levels did not differ between groups. Naive, central memory and regulatory TCRB repertoires appeared more similar among patients than among healthy donors.

The entire amount of isolated RNA was reverse transcribed using the High Capacity cDNA Reverse Transcription Kit, so the sequenced TCRB transcripts were expressed ones. Deep immunoSEQ sequencing was performed on naive, central memory and regulatory T cell samples, with an average of roughly 3.6 million total reads per sample. Sorted cells were lysed in RLT buffer, and RNA was extracted using DNase-treated RNeasy Micro or Mini kits according to cell number. Each cell subset was processed separately to prevent cross-contamination, with patient and healthy donor samples processed together. Using the immunoSEQ multiplex PCR, TCRB sequences were amplified from cDNA into 87-bp fragments spanning the CDR3 region. Sequencing of the amplicons was done on the Illumina HiSeq platform. As for how the authors treated the data: Synthetic template baselines were used to correct PCR bias computationally, reads within Hamming distance 2 were collapsed, and singletons that could not be merged were discarded. By aligning reads against IMGT, V, D and J genes, CDR3 length, and insertions or deletions at six rearrangement sites were assigned. Within each subset, clonotype counts were normalized to sorted cell number, after which true diversity and Gini coefficients were computed with the tcR R package. The overlap coefficient, calculated on TCRB nucleotide sequences, was used to measure repertoire sharing. Out-of-frame TCRB sequences from naive cells were analyzed to stand in for the pre-selection repertoire. TCRdb retrieved this table from immuneACCESS and kept in-frame rearrangements only. Not all clones are present; in checked studies, unresolved V genes account for under half, and no reason is known for the remainder. That table supplies the V and J calls and clone size; D and trimming were determined from the DNA. The table for this sample lists nearly 250,000 clones; less than 15% of them were counted only once. The top ten clones comprise approximately 0.024% of the sample.

From cysteine to phenylalanine, the CDR3 is 15 amino acids long. Just CDR3 DNA is preserved here, 45 bases in frame from base 1. V loses 1 base, J loses 3 bases, and the germline ends lie 10 bases apart. The germline V gene (reference sequence) specifies LNHNV as CDR1 and YYDKDF as CDR2. The V and J segments used are TRBV15 and TRBJ1-5, with no D gene named confidently. Sequenced: naive CD4+ T cells from blood. The sample's cell subset or site label is to be understood as: true naive CD4+ T cells. The clonotype comes from a woman aged 40 to 55 in good health. CDR3 reads: CATSRVTQNNQPQHF. In nucleotide form, the sequence is TGTGCCACCAGCAGAGTAACACAGAACAATCAGCCCCAGCATTTT.